The sequence of this T cell receptor beta chain was determined in a study of type 1 regulatory T cells. In the study overall: An in vitro protocol generated T-allo10, a Tr1-enriched, alloantigen-specific CD4 T cell product.

Comments on this clonotype: Antigen unknown.

V lost 4 bases to trimming and J lost 2 bases; unmatched junction nucleotides: 2. This CDR3 is built from 15 residues. CDR1 is MGHRA and CDR2 is YSYEKL in the germline V gene. Using its own MiXCR run on the reads, TCRdb lists one record per CDR3 protein. The sample lists approximately 72,000 distinct CDR3 sequences, around 63% occurring once. The graft donor-derived T-allo10 cells reportedly recognize host alloantigens, are anergic, and suppress alloantigen-specifically. The rearrangement links TRBV4-1 to TRBJ1-3; 10 nucleotides align to TRBD1. The source is a human donor in good health. The specimen sequenced was cultured T cells, either the whole culture or a sorted T cell fraction (not recorded which). Subset meaning: Tr1-enriched cell product generated in vitro against host alloantigens. CDR3 region: CASSPGQGAGNTIYF. DNA of the CDR3: TGCGCCAGCAGCCCAGGACAGGGGGCTGGAAACACCATATATTTT.